The present TCR beta chain was sequenced within a study of T cell changes during pregnancy in multiple sclerosis. Assay: immunoSEQ multiplex PCR; the TCRdb copy retains only in-frame clones and omits some. The data show roughly 87,000 clones, 91% seen once. The V end was cut by 2 bases, the J end by 9 bases, with 11 bases between. CDR3 length: 13 residues. CDR1 is MDHEN, CDR2 SYDVKM, per germline. This TCR was sampled from a female donor in good health, serving as a control in a pregnancy study. Some clones in this sample may be carry-over from other donors' samples. The sequencing here drew on PBMCs, taken in the first trimester of pregnancy. This chain joins TRBV28 and TRBJ1-5, with D tentatively TRBD1 (5 bases). The CDR3 coding sequence is TGTGCCAGCAGTTTAAGGGGTAGAGGGCCCCAGCATTTT. It codes for CASSLRGRGPQHF.